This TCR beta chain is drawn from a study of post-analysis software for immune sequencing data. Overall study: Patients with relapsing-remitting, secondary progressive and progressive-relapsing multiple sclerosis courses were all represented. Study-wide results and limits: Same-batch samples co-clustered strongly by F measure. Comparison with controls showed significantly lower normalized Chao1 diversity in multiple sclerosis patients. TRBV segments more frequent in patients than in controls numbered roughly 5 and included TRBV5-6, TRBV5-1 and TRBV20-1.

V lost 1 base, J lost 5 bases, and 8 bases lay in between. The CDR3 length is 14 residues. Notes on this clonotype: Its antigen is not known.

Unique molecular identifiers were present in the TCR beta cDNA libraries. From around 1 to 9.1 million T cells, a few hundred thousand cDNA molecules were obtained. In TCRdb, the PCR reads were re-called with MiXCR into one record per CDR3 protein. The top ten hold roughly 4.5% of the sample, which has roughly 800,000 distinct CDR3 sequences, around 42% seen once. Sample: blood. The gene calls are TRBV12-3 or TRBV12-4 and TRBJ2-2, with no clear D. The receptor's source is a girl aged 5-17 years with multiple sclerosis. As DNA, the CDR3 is TGTGCCAGCAGTTTAGGACCCACTACCGGGGAGCTGTTTTTT. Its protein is CASSLGPTTGELFF.